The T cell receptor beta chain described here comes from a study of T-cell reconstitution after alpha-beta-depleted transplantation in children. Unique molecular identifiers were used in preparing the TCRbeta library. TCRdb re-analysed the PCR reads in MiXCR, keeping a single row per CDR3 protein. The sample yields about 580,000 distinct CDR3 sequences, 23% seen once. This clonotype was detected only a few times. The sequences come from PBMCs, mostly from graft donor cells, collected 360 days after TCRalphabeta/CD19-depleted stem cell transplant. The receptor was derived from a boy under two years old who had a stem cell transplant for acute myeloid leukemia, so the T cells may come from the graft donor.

The CDR3 DNA follows: TGTGCCAGCAGCACGACTAGCGGGGGGGTAAAAGATACGCAGTATTTT. Its translation: CASSTTSGGVKDTQYF. The chain links TRBV7-2 to TRBJ2-3; 14 bases fit TRBD2. Germline CDR1 and CDR2: SGHTA and FQGNSA. This CDR3 spans 16 amino acids. V was clipped by 5 bases and J by 5 bases; unmatched bases: 6.